This T cell receptor beta chain was recorded in a study of blood T cells in healthy people across ages. V was pared by 0 bases and J by 4 bases, with 6 bases between. The CDR3 spans 13 residues. CDR1 SGDLS and CDR2 YYNGEE come from the germline V gene. This clonotype was counted a few times. Alongside a J-beta primer mix, a sample-barcoded 5' primer served in a second PCR lasting roughly 6 to 11 cycles. In TCRdb, the 5' RACE reads were re-called with MiXCR into one record per CDR3 protein. This table has approximately 580,000 distinct CDR3 sequences, approximately 25% appearing once. These data also formed part of another study, on T cells of mothers and their children. As that report states: When the second PCR was run, its M1S primer added sample barcodes and 2-4 random nucleotides.

The sample was blood. This TCR came from a boy aged 5-17 years in good health. V and J are TRBV9 and TRBJ2-3; D not resolved. CDR3 sequence reads: CASSVDLPDTQYF. The CDR3 DNA reads TGTGCCAGCAGCGTAGATCTTCCAGATACGCAGTATTTT.